A selection of T cell receptor beta chains follows, all from one sample in a study of OX40 agonist ivuxolimab in advanced cancers. TCRdb's table, derived via immunoSEQ multiplex PCR, lists solely in-frame clones and lacks some. Counted here are roughly 16,000 clones, around 69% occurring once; the ten biggest clones make up about a quarter. The sample was CD4+ or CD8+ T cells sorted from blood, taken in a trial of the OX40 agonist ivuxolimab. The receptors shown here come from an adult with an advanced solid tumor such as melanoma, head and neck, liver or kidney cancer. The CDR3 runs from the conserved cysteine through the conserved F or W.

CDR3aa,j_gene,v_gene
CSVVGFDAFF,TRBJ1-1,TRBV29-1
CASSTARGASYNEQFF,TRBJ2-1,TRBV7-9
CASSRDPGQSDEQYF,TRBJ2-7,TRBV11-2
CASSLSGISYNEQFF,TRBJ2-1,TRBV7-7
CASSLVVVGGSNPDTQYF,TRBJ2-3,TRBV7-2
CASSQEGRNSYNEQFF,TRBJ2-1,TRBV4-1
CASRREQGGGYGYTF,TRBJ1-2,TRBV7-9
CASSQAVPHYEQYF,TRBJ2-7,TRBV14
CASRFAGTSGIGTDTQYF,TRBJ2-3,TRBV5-1
CASSDLRRVAGTEAFF,TRBJ1-1,TRBV6-1
CASLRTVHEQYF,TRBJ2-7,TRBV23-1
CASSDGQGADTQYF,TRBJ2-3,TRBV6-4
CASSTGTSVYNEQFF,TRBJ2-1,TRBV27
CASSLEGTQYF,TRBJ2-3,TRBV11-2
CASSPPGISTDTQYF,TRBJ2-3,TRBV7-9
CASSLILAGGPGTGELFF,TRBJ2-2,TRBV5-6
CSLSRDTNYGYTF,TRBJ1-2,TRBV29-1
CAISELQGASGPQETQYF,TRBJ2-5,TRBV10-3
CASTTGGSNYGYTF,TRBJ1-2,TRBV7-9
CASSPGEREQFF,TRBJ2-1,TRBV6-4
CASGLGGYEQFF,TRBJ2-1,TRBV12-5
CAWSVFRPGTLTYNEQFF,TRBJ2-1,TRBV30
CASSQDSGGSYEQYF,TRBJ2-7,TRBV4-3
CASSLGLGGRELFF,TRBJ2-2,TRBV13
CASSVSGGASLGEQYF,.,TRBV9
CASNRLAQGHNEQFF,TRBJ2-1,TRBV27
CASSLAGTAYEQYF,TRBJ2-7,TRBV19
CASSNNEQFF,TRBJ2-1,TRBV7-9
CSVELTSGSYNEQFF,TRBJ2-1,TRBV29-1
CASSVADSPYEQYF,TRBJ2-7,TRBV9
CASGLVDRTISTEAFF,TRBJ1-1,TRBV12-5
CAWRVGSSGRAFESYEQYF,TRBJ2-7,TRBV30
CASSLAETSGRSYEQYF,TRBJ2-7,TRBV5-1
CASSLGQAKDNEQFF,TRBJ2-1,TRBV7-9
CAWRLGGEQFF,TRBJ2-1,TRBV30
CASSMGRQSMNTEAFF,TRBJ1-1,TRBV19
CAISEGIAGGPYYEQYF,TRBJ2-7,TRBV10-3
CASSLPGLAGNEQFF,TRBJ2-1,TRBV7-8
CAIQTLGANTEAFF,TRBJ1-1,TRBV7-9
CASSQDAERTSTDTQYF,TRBJ2-3,TRBV4-2
CASSLGGDEKLFF,TRBJ1-4,TRBV5-6
CSAPDRGSSYEQYF,TRBJ2-7,TRBV29-1
CASSQVVLGGGTSGNPDTQYF,TRBJ2-3,TRBV4-1
CASTTPGTVEVTGELFF,TRBJ2-2,TRBV2
CASSYSPSGNTEAFF,TRBJ1-1,TRBV6-5
CASGLETFNQPQHF,TRBJ1-5,TRBV12-5
CASSIYQDASNQPQHF,TRBJ1-5,TRBV19
CASRIGTRGEQYF,TRBJ2-7,TRBV5-6
CASSSQGGTRSGLETQYF,TRBJ2-5,TRBV27
CASSETQGTMAKNIQYF,TRBJ2-4,TRBV25-1
CASSLGESYNEQFF,TRBJ2-1,TRBV19
CASSEWDRTSDGYTF,TRBJ1-2,TRBV6-1
CASSPLGGGLEQYF,TRBJ2-7,TRBV11-2
CASSQDPPGAHEQYF,TRBJ2-7,TRBV4-1
CASSHPLTASYEQYF,TRBJ2-7,TRBV11-1